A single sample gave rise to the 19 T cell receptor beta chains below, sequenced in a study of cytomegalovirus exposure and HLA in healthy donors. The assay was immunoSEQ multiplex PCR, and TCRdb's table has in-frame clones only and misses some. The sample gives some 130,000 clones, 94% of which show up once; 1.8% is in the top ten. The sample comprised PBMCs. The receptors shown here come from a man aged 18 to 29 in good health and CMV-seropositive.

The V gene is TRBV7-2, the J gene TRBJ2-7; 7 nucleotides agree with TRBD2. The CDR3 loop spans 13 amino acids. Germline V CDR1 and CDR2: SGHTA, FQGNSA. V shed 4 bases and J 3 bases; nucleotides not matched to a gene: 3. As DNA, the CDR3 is TGTGCCAGCAGCTCGGGACTACTCTACGAGCAGTACTTC. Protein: CASSSGLLYEQYF.

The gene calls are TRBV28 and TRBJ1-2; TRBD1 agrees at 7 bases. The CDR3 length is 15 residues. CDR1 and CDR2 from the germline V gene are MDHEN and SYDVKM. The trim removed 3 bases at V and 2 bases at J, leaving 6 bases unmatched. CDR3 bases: TGTGCCAGCAGTTTCGGACAGGTCGGAAACTATGGCTACACCTTC. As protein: CASSFGQVGNYGYTF.

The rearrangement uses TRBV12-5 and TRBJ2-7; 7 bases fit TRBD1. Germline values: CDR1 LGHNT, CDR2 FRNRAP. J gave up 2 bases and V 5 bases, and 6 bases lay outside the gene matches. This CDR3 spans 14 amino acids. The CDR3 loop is CASGTTGTAYEQYF. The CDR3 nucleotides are TGTGCTAGTGGTACAACCGGGACAGCCTACGAGCAGTACTTC.

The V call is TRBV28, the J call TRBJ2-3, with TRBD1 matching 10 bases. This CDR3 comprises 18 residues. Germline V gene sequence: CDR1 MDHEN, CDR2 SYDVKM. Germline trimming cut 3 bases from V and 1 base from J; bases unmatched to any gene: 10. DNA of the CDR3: TGTGCCAGCAGTTTTCCGGGACAGGGGCTAGAGGGCACAGATACGCAGTATTTT. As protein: CASSFPGQGLEGTDTQYF.

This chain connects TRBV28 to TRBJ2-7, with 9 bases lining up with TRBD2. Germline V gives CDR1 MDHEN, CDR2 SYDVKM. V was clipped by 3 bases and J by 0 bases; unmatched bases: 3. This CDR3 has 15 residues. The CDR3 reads CASSFLAGHSYEQYF. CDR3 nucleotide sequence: TGTGCCAGCAGTTTCCTAGCGGGACACTCCTACGAGCAGTACTTC.

Written as DNA, the CDR3 is TGTGCCAGCAGTTTAACAGGGTCGAGCAATCAGCCCCAGCATTTT. Protein sequence: CASSLTGSSNQPQHF. The chain has TRBV27 and TRBJ1-5, with D maybe TRBD1 (6 bases). The CDR3 loop spans 15 amino acids. Germline loops: CDR1 MNHEY, CDR2 SMNVEV (reference sequence). V was cut by 2 bases and J by 1 base, with 9 bases left in between.

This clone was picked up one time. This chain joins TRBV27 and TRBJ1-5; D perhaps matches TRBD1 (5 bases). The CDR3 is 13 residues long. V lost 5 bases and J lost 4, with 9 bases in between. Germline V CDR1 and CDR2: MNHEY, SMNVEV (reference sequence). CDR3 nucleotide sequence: TGTGCCAGCAGTCATCAGGGTAATCAGCCCCAGCATTTT. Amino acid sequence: CASSHQGNQPQHF.

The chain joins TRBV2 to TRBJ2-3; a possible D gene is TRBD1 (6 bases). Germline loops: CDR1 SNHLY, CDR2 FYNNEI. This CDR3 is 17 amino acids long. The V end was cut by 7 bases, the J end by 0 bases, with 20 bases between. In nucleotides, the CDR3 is TGTGCCAGCAATCCCGAGGGGGTTGGCCCTAGCACAGATACGCAGTATTTT. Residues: CASNPEGVGPSTDTQYF.

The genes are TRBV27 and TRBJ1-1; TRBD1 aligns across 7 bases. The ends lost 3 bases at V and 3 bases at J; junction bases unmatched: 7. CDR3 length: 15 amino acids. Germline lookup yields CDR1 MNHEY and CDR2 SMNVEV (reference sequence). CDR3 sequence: CASSFSAGGYTEAFF. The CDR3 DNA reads TGTGCCAGCAGTTTCTCAGCAGGGGGGTACACTGAAGCTTTCTTT.

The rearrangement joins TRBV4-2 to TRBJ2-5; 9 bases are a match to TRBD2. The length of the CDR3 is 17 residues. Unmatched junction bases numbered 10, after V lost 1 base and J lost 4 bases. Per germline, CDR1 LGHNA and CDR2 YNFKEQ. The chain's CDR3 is CASSQGAGGHYGETQYF. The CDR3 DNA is TGTGCCAGCAGCCAAGGGGCGGGAGGGCATTACGGAGAGACCCAGTACTTC.

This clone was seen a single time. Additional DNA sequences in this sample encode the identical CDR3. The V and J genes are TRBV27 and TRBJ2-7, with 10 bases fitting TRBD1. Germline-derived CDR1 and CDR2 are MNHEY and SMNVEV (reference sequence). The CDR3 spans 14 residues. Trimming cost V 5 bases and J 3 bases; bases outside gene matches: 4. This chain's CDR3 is CASSPTGGGYEQYF. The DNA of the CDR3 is TGTGCCAGCAGTCCGACAGGGGGCGGCTACGAGCAGTACTTC.

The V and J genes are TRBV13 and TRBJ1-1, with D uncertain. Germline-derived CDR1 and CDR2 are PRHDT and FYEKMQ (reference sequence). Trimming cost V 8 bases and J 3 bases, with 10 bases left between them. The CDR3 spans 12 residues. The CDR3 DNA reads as TGTGCCAGCGGAGGGCCGTACACTGAAGCTTTCTTT. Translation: CASGGPYTEAFF.

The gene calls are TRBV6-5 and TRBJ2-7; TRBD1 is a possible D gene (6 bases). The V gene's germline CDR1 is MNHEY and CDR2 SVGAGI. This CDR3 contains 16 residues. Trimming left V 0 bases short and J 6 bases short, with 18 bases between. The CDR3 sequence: CASSYSRGKSSVEQYF. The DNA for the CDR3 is TGTGCCAGCAGTTACTCGAGGGGGAAAAGCTCGGTCGAGCAGTACTTC.

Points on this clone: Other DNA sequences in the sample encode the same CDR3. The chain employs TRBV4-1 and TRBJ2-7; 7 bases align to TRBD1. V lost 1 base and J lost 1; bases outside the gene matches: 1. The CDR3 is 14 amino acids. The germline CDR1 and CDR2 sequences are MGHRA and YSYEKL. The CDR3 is CASSQGQGSYEQYF. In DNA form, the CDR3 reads TGCGCCAGCAGCCAAGGACAGGGTTCCTACGAGCAGTACTTC.

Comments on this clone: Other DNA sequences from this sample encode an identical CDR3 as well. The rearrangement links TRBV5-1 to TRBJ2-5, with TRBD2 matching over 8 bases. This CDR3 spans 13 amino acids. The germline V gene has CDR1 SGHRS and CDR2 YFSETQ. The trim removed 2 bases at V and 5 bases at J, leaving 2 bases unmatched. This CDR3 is CASSLGGGETQYF. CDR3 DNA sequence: TGCGCCAGCAGCTTAGGCGGGGGGGAGACCCAGTACTTC.

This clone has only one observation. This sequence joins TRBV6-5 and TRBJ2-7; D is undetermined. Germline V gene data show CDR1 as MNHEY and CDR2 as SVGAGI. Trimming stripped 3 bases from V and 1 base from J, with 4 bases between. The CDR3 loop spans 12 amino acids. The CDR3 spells CASSYPSYEQYF. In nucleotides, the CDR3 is TGTGCCAGCAGTTATCCTTCCTACGAGCAGTACTTC.

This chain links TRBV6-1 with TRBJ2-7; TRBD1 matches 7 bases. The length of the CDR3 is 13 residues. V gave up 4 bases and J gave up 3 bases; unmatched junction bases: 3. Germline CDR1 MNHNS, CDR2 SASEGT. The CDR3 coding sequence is TGTGCCAGCAGTGTTCCAGGGGGCTACGAGCAGTACTTC. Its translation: CASSVPGGYEQYF.

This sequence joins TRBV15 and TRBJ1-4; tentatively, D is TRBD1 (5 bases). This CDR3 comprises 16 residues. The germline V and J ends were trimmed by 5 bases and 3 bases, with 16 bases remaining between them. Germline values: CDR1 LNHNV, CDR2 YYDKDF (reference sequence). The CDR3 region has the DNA TGTGCCACCAGCCACAATGGGGCGCGCCCTAATGAAAAACTGTTTTTT. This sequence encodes CATSHNGARPNEKLFF.

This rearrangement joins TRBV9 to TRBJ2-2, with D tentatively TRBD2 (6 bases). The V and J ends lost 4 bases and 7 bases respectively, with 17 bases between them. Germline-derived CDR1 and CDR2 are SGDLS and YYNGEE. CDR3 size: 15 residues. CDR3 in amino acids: CASSLRGGAVGELFF. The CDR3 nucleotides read TGTGCCAGCAGCTTACGGGGCGGGGCTGTCGGGGAGCTGTTTTTT.